These 4 T cell receptor beta chains originate from one sample sequenced in a study of cytomegalovirus exposure and HLA in healthy donors. Data came from immunoSEQ multiplex PCR; TCRdb stores just in-frame clones and leaves some out. This sample has roughly 250,000 clones, with approximately 83% found just once. The sequenced sample was PBMCs. These receptors were collected from a woman aged 25 to 45 in good health and CMV-seropositive.

The chain employs TRBV5-1 and TRBJ2-1; 11 bases are shared with TRBD2. The CDR3 loop spans 14 amino acids. Germline values: CDR1 SGHRS, CDR2 YFSETQ. V lost 8 bases, J lost 7 bases, and 8 bases stayed unmatched. CDR3 DNA sequence: TGCGCCAGTGAGCTAGCGGGAGGTCTAAATGAGCAGTTCTTC. Protein sequence: CASELAGGLNEQFF.

The chain links TRBV29-1 to TRBJ1-5, with D possibly being TRBD1 (5 bases). The germline V gene has CDR1 SQVTM and CDR2 ANQGSEA. The CDR3 is made up of 14 amino acids. The V and J ends lost 0 bases and 6 bases respectively, with 12 bases between them. This CDR3 reads CSVEEGGRGQPQHF. In nucleotides, the CDR3 is TGCAGCGTTGAAGAAGGCGGAAGGGGTCAGCCCCAGCATTTT.

V is TRBV4-2 and J is TRBJ1-2, with 8 nucleotides matching TRBD1. Germline assignment: CDR1 LGHNA and CDR2 YNFKEQ. This CDR3 is built from 14 residues. Trimming took 1 base from V and 8 from J; bases not matched to a gene: 6. CDR3 sequence reads: CASSQVMDRAGYTF. Here the CDR3 DNA reads TGTGCCAGCAGCCAAGTGATGGACAGGGCCGGCTACACCTTC.

The chain is built from TRBV10-3 and TRBJ1-5, with no clear D. V lost 2 bases and J lost 5, with 10 bases in between. This CDR3 spans 14 amino acids. Germline loops: CDR1 ENHRY, CDR2 SYGVKD. The chain's CDR3 is CAISEDASYQPQHF. Written as DNA, the CDR3 is TGTGCCATCAGTGAGGATGCCAGTTATCAGCCCCAGCATTTT.